Below, 26 T cell receptor beta chains from the same sample are listed, as sequenced in a study of T cell responses to AZD1222 COVID-19 vaccine. Measured with immunoSEQ multiplex PCR; TCRdb has only the in-frame clones, and not every one. The data hold 100,000 to 120,000 clones, with 81% observed a single time. Sample: peripheral blood, taken on day 0 of AZD1222 vaccination. The receptors were gathered from an adult in good health.

The CDR3 bases are TGTGCCAGCAGATCGGGCCGGGACAGGGAGGCGGATACGCAGTATTTT. Translating gives CASRSGRDREADTQYF. This chain links TRBV7-9 with TRBJ2-3; 9 nucleotides line up with TRBD1. The CDR3 is 16 amino acids. The J segment lost 6 bases and the V segment lost 6 bases, leaving 13 bases of the junction unmatched. Germline-derived CDR1 and CDR2 are SEHNR and FQNEAQ (reference sequence). The full variable domain, completed using reference TRBV7-9 and TRBJ2-3, is DTGVSQNPRHKITKRGQNVTFRCDPISEHNRLYWYRQTLGQGPEFLTYFQNEAQLEKSRLLSDRFSAERPKGSFSTLEIQRTEQGDSAMYLCASRSGRDREADTQYFGPGTRLTVL.

CDR3 loop: CASSYLGQANSPLHF. The CDR3 DNA follows: TGTGCCAGCAGTTATCTAGGACAGGCCAATTCACCCCTCCACTTT. The V and J genes are TRBV6-5 and TRBJ1-6; 7 bases are shared with TRBD1. Trimming at V came to 3 bases and at J to 7 bases, leaving 6 bases not matched to a gene. This CDR3 contains 15 residues. CDR1 MNHEY and CDR2 SVGAGI come from the germline V gene.

The gene calls are TRBV28 and TRBJ2-7; 9 bases align to TRBD1. The V gene end was trimmed by 10 bases and the J gene end by 9 bases; junction bases not matched to a gene: 10. The CDR3 contains 12 residues. Germline V gene sequence: CDR1 MDHEN, CDR2 SYDVKM. CDR3 sequence reads: CATGTGKRGQYF. The CDR3 coding sequence is TGTGCCACCGGGACAGGGAAAAGGGGGCAGTACTTC.

The chain has TRBV27 and TRBJ2-3, with TRBD1 as a possible D gene (5 bases). CDR3 length: 15 amino acids. CDR1 MNHEY and CDR2 SMNVEV come from the germline V gene (reference sequence). Trimming removed 4 bases at V and 4 bases at J, with 15 bases between. The CDR3 sequence: CASSSPGPGSDTQYF. The CDR3 DNA reads as TGTGCCAGCAGTTCCCCAGGACCAGGGTCAGATACGCAGTATTTT.

V gene TRBV2 combines with J gene TRBJ1-6; D uncertain. CDR1 SNHLY and CDR2 FYNNEI come from the germline V gene. The CDR3 has 17 residues. V lost 3 bases and J 7 bases, leaving 19 bases between the germline ends. The CDR3 DNA reads TGTGCCAGCAGTGACGAGGTCCTGAACAGTCAGAATTCACCCCTCCACTTT. Residues: CASSDEVLNSQNSPLHF.

The CDR3 reads CAWRRQGVGGTEAFF. CDR3 nucleotides: TGTGCCTGGAGGAGACAGGGAGTAGGAGGCACTGAAGCTTTCTTT. The gene calls are TRBV30 and TRBJ1-1; 7 nucleotides line up with TRBD1. This CDR3 has 15 residues. Trimming cost V 3 bases and J 4 bases; bases outside gene matches: 11. The germline V gene has CDR1 GTSNPN and CDR2 SVGIG (reference sequence).

The chain recombines TRBV14 with TRBJ2-1; the D is unclear. The V gene lost 0 bases and the J gene lost 3 bases, with 15 bases spanning the gap. This CDR3 is built from 17 residues. Germline V gene data show CDR1 as SGHDN and CDR2 as FVKESK. The CDR3 nucleotides read TGTGCCAGCAGCCAAGATCCGTATAGGCTGGTCTACAATGAGCAGTTCTTC. Translation gives CASSQDPYRLVYNEQFF.

V usage is TRBV7-2 and J usage is TRBJ2-2; D ambiguous. The CDR3 is made up of 16 amino acids. Deletions cut 5 bases from V and 1 base from J, with 14 bases between. CDR1 and CDR2 from the germline V gene are SGHTA and FQGNSA. The CDR3 DNA follows: TGTGCCAGCAGCGGAGAGGTCCACTTGAACACCGGGGAGCTGTTTTTT. Protein: CASSGEVHLNTGELFF.

This clone appeared a single time. The chain uses TRBV1 and TRBJ2-5; the table's D call TRBD2 went unverified against the DNA. TRBV1 represents a pseudogene. The CDR3 spans 16 residues. The CDR3 coding sequence is TGCACCAGCAGCCCCCTTCGACTAGCGGGGGGTGAGACCCAGTACTTC. Amino acids: CTSSPLRLAGGETQYF.

Only a few counts were recorded for this clone. The chain links TRBV27 to TRBJ2-7; a possible D gene is TRBD1 (7 bases). CDR1 is MNHEY, CDR2 SMNVEV, per germline (reference sequence). CDR3 length: 14 amino acids. Trimming took off 6 bases at V and 2 bases at J, with 14 bases between the two ends. The CDR3 region is CASRRGDRTYEQYF. Written as DNA, the CDR3 is TGTGCCAGCAGGAGGGGGGACAGAACCTACGAGCAGTACTTC.

Only a few counts were recorded for this clone. The rearrangement links TRBV19 to TRBJ1-1; no clear D gene. Germline V gene lookup returns CDR1 LNHDA and CDR2 SQIVND (reference sequence). This CDR3 spans 15 amino acids. V shed 5 bases and J shed 0 bases, with 13 bases lying between them. The CDR3 nucleotides read TGTGCCAGTAGTGAGTTTAGGCGGATGAACACTGAAGCTTTCTTT. Translated: CASSEFRRMNTEAFF.

The rearrangement joins TRBV7-2 to TRBJ2-1; 9 nucleotides line up with TRBD2. This CDR3 is built from 15 residues. Per the germline V gene, CDR1 is SGHTA and CDR2 is FQGNSA. V trimming: 5 bases; J trimming: 6 bases; junction bases outside the gene matches: 8. CDR3 sequence: CASSRIGTSSNEQFF. The CDR3, as DNA: TGTGCCAGCAGCCGTATAGGGACTAGCAGCAATGAGCAGTTCTTC.

The V gene is TRBV7-9, the J gene TRBJ1-2; D is unresolved. V was shortened by 5 bases and J by 1 base, with 11 bases between the two germline ends. The CDR3 covers 14 residues. From germline, CDR1 is SEHNR and CDR2 FQNEAQ (reference sequence). The CDR3 spells CASSQSTDNYGYTF. The DNA of the CDR3 is TGTGCCAGCAGCCAATCGACGGATAACTATGGCTACACCTTC.

The chain links TRBV29-1 to TRBJ1-1; 12 bases agree with TRBD1. Germline trimming cut 6 bases from V and 0 bases from J; bases unmatched to any gene: 5. Germline-derived CDR1 and CDR2 are SQVTM and ANQGSEA. CDR3 length: 15 amino acids. CDR3: CSVRGTGGVNTEAFF. The DNA of the CDR3 is TGCAGCGTACGTGGGACAGGGGGCGTGAACACTGAAGCTTTCTTT.

This clone was detected once. This chain uses TRBV18 with TRBJ1-2, with D unresolved. V gave up 1 base and J gave up 0 bases, with 6 bases separating them. This CDR3 region has 14 residues. Germline lookup yields CDR1 KGHSH and CDR2 LQKENI. The CDR3 loop is CASSPLPANYGYTF. The DNA for the CDR3 is TGTGCCAGCTCACCACTCCCAGCTAACTATGGCTACACCTTC.

The chain joins TRBV5-1 to TRBJ2-7; TRBD1 aligns across 12 bases. V shed 2 bases, J shed 2 bases, and the junction held 14 bases outside the gene matches. The CDR3 spans 19 residues. In germline, CDR1 is SGHRS, CDR2 YFSETQ. As DNA, the CDR3 is TGCGCCAGCAGCTTTCGGGGGACAGGGGGCAATTGGGTCACCTACGAGCAGTACTTC. As protein: CASSFRGTGGNWVTYEQYF. Complete variable domain (other parts from reference TRBV5-1 and TRBJ2-7): KAGVTQTPRYLIKTRGQQVTLSCSPISGHRSVSWYQQTPGQGLQFLFEYFSETQRNKGNFPGRFSGRQFSNSRSEMNVSTLELGDSALYLCASSFRGTGGNWVTYEQYFGPGTRLTVT.

The chain employs TRBV6-2 or TRBV6-3 and TRBJ2-7; 7 nucleotides match TRBD1. CDR3 size: 18 residues. Germline V gene sequence: CDR1 MNHEY, CDR2 SVGEGT. V was clipped by 2 bases and J by 5 bases; unmatched bases: 18. In DNA form, the CDR3 reads TGTGCCAGCAGTTACGCCTGGCGACAGGGACCGGGGAGAAACGAGCAGTACTTC. Its translation is CASSYAWRQGPGRNEQYF.

The chain combines TRBV28 with TRBJ1-2, with D possibly TRBD1 on 5 matching bases. Germline CDR1 is MDHEN and CDR2 is SYDVKM. The CDR3 consists of 12 residues. Trimming removed 10 bases at V and 6 bases at J, with 15 bases between. CDR3 region: CANTHLGDGYTF. In nucleotides, the CDR3 is TGTGCCAACACCCATTTAGGGGATGGCTACACCTTC.

The V and J genes are TRBV12-3 or TRBV12-4 and TRBJ2-3; D unclear. Trimming took 6 bases from V and 9 from J, leaving 16 bases between them. CDR3 size: 13 residues. In DNA, the CDR3 is TGTGCCAGCAGCCTAAACGGACGAAACACGCAGTATTTT. Its protein is CASSLNGRNTQYF.

V usage is TRBV6-5 and J usage is TRBJ1-2, with a possible D match to TRBD1 (5 bases). The CDR3 contains 14 residues. Germline CDR1 MNHEY, CDR2 SVGAGI. V was pared by 6 bases and J by 5 bases, with 16 bases between. CDR3 loop: CASRGWAGPYGYTF. The CDR3, as DNA: TGTGCCAGCAGGGGTTGGGCAGGGCCATATGGCTACACCTTC.

V and J are TRBV3-1 (or the pseudogene TRBV3-2) and TRBJ2-1, with D unresolved. V was shortened by 4 bases and J by 0 bases, with 28 bases between the two germline ends. The CDR3 spans 21 residues. The germline V gene encodes CDR1 LGHDT and CDR2 YNNKEL (reference sequence). The chain's CDR3 is CASSPNLAVPIIRSSYNEQFF. In DNA form, the CDR3 reads TGTGCCAGCAGCCCGAACTTGGCGGTACCGATAATCCGGAGCTCCTACAATGAGCAGTTCTTC.

V usage is TRBV30 and J usage is TRBJ1-2, with D perhaps matching TRBD1 (6 bases). Trimming removed 0 bases at V and 2 bases at J, with 22 bases between. CDR1 is GTSNPN and CDR2 is SVGIG in the germline V gene (reference sequence). The CDR3 has 18 residues. The CDR3 spells CAWSVQLFIGGLNYGYTF. DNA of the CDR3: TGTGCCTGGAGTGTACAGTTGTTTATTGGGGGCCTGAACTATGGCTACACCTTC.

CDR3 sequence: CASSISGTSGGQFF. DNA of the CDR3: TGTGCCAGCAGTATCTCTGGGACTAGCGGAGGGCAGTTCTTC. The chain links TRBV6-2 or TRBV6-3 to TRBJ2-1; TRBD2 matches 11 bases. CDR3 length: 14 residues. V shed 5 bases and J 12 bases; nucleotides not matched to a gene: 9. The germline gives CDR1 MNHEY, CDR2 SVGEGT.

V usage is TRBV9 and J usage is TRBJ2-3; D is unclear. This CDR3 region has 16 residues. Per germline, CDR1 SGDLS and CDR2 YYNGEE. V was trimmed by 4 bases and J by 1 base, leaving 16 bases between them. The CDR3 nucleotides are TGTGCCAGCAGCCTTAGCCAACTGACCGGCACAGATACGCAGTATTTT. The encoded protein is CASSLSQLTGTDTQYF.

The rearrangement uses TRBV19 and TRBJ2-7, with no clear D. V was trimmed by 4 bases and J by 1 base, leaving 8 bases between them. The CDR3 length is 13 residues. Looked up from germline, CDR1 is LNHDA and CDR2 is SQIVND (reference sequence). The CDR3 here is CASSRADSYEQYF. CDR3 DNA: TGTGCCAGTAGTAGGGCTGATTCCTACGAGCAGTACTTC.

The chain couples TRBV19 to TRBJ1-2; the match to TRBD1 covers 7 bases. Germline V gene sequence: CDR1 LNHDA, CDR2 SQIVND (reference sequence). The J segment lost 2 bases and the V segment lost 6 bases, leaving 9 bases of the junction unmatched. CDR3 length equals 15 residues. The CDR3 region is CASSPQGGGNYGYTF. CDR3 coding DNA: TGTGCCAGTAGCCCTCAGGGGGGCGGGAACTATGGCTACACCTTC.